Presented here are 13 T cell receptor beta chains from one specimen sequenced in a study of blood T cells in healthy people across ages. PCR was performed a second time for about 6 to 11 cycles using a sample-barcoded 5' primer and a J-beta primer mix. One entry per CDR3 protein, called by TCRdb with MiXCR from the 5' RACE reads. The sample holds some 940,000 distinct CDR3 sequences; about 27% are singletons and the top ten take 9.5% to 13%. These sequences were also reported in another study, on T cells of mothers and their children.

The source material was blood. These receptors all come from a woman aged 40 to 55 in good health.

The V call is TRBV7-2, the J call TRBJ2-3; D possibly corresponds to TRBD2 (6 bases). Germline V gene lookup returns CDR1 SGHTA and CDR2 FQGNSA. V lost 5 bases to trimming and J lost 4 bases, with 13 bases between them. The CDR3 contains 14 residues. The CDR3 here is CASSPPGSPDTQYF. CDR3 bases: TGTGCCAGCAGCCCCCCCGGGAGTCCAGATACGCAGTATTTT. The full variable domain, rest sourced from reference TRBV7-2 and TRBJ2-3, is GAGVSQSPSNKVTEKGKDVELRCDPISGHTALYWYRQSLGQGLEFLIYFQGNSAPDKSGLPSDRFSAERTGGSVSTLTIQRTQQEDSAVYLCASSPPGSPDTQYFGPGTRLTVL.

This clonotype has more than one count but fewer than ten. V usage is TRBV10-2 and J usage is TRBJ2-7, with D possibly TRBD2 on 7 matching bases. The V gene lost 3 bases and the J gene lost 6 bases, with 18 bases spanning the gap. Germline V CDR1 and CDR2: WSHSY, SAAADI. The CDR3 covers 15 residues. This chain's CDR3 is CASSEVGGPVGEQYF. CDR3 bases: TGCGCCAGCAGTGAAGTGGGGGGGCCGGTGGGCGAGCAGTACTTC.

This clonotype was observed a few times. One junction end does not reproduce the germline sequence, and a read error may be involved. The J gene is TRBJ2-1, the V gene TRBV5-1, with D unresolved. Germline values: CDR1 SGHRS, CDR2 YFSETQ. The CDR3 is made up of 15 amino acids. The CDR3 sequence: CAGSPDLDTYNEQFF. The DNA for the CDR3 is TGCGCCGGCAGCCCGGACCTTGACACTTACAATGAGCAGTTCTTC.

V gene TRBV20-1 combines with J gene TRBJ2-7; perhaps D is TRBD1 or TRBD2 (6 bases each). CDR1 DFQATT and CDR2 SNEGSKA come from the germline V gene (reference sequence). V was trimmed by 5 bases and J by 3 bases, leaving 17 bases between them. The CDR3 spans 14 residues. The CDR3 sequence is CSASRVQGLYEQYF. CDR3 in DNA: TGCAGTGCTTCGAGGGTACAGGGACTCTACGAGCAGTACTTC.

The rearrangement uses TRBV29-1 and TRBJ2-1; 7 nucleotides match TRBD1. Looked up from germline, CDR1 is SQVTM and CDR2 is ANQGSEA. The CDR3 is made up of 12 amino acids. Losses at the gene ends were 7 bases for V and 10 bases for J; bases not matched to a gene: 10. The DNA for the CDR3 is TGCAGCGCTGACAGGGACATCTACGAGCAGTTCTTC. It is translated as CSADRDIYEQFF.

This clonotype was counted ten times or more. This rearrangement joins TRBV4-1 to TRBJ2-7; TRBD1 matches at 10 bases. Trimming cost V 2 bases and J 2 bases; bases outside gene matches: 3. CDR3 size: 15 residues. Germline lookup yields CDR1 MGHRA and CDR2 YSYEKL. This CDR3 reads CASSQIGQGAYEQYF. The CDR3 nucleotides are TGCGCCAGCAGCCAAATCGGACAGGGGGCCTACGAGCAGTACTTC.

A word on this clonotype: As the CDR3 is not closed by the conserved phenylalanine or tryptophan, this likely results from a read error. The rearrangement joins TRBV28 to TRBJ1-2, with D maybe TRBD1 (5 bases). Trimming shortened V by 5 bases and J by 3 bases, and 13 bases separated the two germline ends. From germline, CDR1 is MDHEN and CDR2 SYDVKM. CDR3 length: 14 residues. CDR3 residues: CASSPGDRDYGYTC. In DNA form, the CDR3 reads TGTGCCAGCAGTCCGGGGGACCGCGACTATGGCTACACCTGC.

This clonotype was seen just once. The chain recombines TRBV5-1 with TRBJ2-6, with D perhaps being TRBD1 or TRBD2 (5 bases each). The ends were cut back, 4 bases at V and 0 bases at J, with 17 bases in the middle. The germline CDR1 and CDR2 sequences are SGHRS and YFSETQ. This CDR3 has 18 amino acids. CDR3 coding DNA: TGCGCCAGCAGCACCGGGACCTCGGCATCCTCTGGGGCCAACGTCCTGACTTTC. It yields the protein CASSTGTSASSGANVLTF.

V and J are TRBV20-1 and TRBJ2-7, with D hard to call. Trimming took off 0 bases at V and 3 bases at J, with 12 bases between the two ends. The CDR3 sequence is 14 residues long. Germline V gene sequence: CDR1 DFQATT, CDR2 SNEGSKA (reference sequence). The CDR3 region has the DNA TGCAGTGCTAGAGAGGCGACAAATGTCTACGAGCAGTACTTC. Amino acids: CSAREATNVYEQYF.

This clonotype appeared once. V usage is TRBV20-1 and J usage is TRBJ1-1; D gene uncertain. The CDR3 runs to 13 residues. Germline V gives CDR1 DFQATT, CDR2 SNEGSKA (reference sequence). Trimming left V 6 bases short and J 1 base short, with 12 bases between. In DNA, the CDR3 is TGCAGTGCCGAGAACGACGGGAACACTGAAGCTTTCTTT. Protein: CSAENDGNTEAFF.

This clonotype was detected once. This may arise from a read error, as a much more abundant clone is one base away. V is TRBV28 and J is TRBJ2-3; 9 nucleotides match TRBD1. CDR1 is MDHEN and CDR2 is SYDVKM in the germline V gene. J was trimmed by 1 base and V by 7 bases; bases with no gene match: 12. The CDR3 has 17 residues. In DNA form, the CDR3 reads TGTGCCAGCAATCCATCCTTCCGGGACAGGGGCACAGATACGCAGTATTTT. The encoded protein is CASNPSFRDRGTDTQYF.

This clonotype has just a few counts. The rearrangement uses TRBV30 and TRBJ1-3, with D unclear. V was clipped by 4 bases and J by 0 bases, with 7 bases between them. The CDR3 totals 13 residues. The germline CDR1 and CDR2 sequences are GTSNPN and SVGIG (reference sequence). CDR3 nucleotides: TGTGCCTGGATCCAGTTCTCTGGAAACACCATATATTTT. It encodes CAWIQFSGNTIYF.

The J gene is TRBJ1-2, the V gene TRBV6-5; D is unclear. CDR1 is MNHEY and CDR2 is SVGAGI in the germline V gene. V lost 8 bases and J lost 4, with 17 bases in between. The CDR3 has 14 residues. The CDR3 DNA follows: TGTGCCAGCTCCCCGGCGACGTACGCCTATGGCTACACCTTC. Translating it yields CASSPATYAYGYTF.